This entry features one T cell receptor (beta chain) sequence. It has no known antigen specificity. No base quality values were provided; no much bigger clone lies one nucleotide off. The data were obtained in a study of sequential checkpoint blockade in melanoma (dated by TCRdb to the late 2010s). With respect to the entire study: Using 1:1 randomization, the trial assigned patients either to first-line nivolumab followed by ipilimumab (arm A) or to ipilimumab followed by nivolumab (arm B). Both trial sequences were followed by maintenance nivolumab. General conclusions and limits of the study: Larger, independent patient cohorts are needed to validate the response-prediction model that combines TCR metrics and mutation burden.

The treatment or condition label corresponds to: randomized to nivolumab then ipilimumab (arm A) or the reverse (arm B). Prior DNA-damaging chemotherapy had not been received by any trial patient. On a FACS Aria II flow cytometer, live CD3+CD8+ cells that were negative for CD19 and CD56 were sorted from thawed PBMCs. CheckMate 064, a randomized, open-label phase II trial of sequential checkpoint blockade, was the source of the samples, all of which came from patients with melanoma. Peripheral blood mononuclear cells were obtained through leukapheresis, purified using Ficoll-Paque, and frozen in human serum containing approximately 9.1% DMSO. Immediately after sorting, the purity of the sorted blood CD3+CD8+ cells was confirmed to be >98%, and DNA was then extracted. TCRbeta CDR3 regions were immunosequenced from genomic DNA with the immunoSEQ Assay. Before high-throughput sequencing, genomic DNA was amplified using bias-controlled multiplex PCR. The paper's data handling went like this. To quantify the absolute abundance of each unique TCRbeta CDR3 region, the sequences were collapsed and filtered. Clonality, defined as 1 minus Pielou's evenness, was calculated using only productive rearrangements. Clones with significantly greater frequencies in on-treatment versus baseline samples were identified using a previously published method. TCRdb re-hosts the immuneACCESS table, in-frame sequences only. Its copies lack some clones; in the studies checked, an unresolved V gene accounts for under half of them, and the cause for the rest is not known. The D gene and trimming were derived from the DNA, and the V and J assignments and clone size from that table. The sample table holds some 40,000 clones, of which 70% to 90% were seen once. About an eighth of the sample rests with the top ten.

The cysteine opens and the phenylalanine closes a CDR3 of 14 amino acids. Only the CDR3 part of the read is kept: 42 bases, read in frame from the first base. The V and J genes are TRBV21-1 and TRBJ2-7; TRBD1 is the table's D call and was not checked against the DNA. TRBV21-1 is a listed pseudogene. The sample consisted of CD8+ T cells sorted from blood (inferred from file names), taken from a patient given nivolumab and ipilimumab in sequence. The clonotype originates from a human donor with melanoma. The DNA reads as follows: TGTGCCAGGGGCCCTCCCGGAACGGCCTACGAGCAGTACTTC. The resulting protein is CARGPPGTAYEQYF.